The clone carrying this T cell receptor beta chain was counted between two and nine times. CDR1 and CDR2 from the germline V gene are SGHTA and FQGTGA. This CDR3 comprises 16 residues. V lost 3 bases to trimming and J lost 1 base; unmatched junction nucleotides: 3. The data derive from a study of control samples from healthy donors and cancer patients. The table came from immunoSEQ multiplex PCR; TCRdb's copy has only in-frame clones and leaves some out. The table has 400,000 to 500,000 clones, more than 80% seen once. The clonotype originates from a man aged 35 to 55 with head and neck cancer. The rearrangement joins TRBV7-3 to TRBJ2-3; 11 positions agree with TRBD2. Sequencing used PBMCs. In nucleotides, the CDR3 is TGTGCCAGCAGCTTCGGGACTAGCGGACGCACAGATACGCAGTATTTT. Translated, it gives CASSFGTSGRTDTQYF.